The text below deals with one T cell receptor beta chain. This clone appeared once. The specificity of this receptor is unknown. Per-base quality was not reported, and no clone a single base away is much larger than it. This entry belongs to a study of T cell changes during pregnancy in multiple sclerosis (dated by TCRdb to the late 2010s). Concerning the study at large: The study examined how the T cell repertoire changed over the course of pregnancy in women with multiple sclerosis.

The germline V and J ends show losses of 5 bases and 0 bases respectively, and no gene match explains 10 bases of the junction. The CDR3 spans 18 residues, from the cysteine through the phenylalanine. CDR3 DNA is the only sequence kept; it has 54 bases, read in frame from the first base. Receptor amplification or capture employed the immunoSEQ multiplex PCR assay. TCRdb re-hosts the immuneACCESS table, in-frame sequences only. Its copies lack some clones; in the studies checked, an unresolved V gene accounts for under half of them, and the cause for the rest is not known. The sample includes tens of thousands of clones, with about 90% observed a single time. The ten most abundant clones make up 0.37% of the sample.

The sequencing used CD4+ T cells from peripheral blood mononuclear cells, collected in the third trimester of pregnancy. The rearrangement combines TRBV23-1 with TRBJ2-6, and TRBD1 aligns with 7 junction nucleotides. TRBV23-1 is reported as an ORF; its role is uncertain. This sequence originates from a female donor in good health, enrolled as a control in a pregnancy study. CDR3 reads: CASSEVTGQNSGANVLTF. At the DNA level, the sequence is TGCGCCAGCAGTGAAGTGACAGGGCAAAACTCTGGGGCCAACGTCCTGACTTTC.